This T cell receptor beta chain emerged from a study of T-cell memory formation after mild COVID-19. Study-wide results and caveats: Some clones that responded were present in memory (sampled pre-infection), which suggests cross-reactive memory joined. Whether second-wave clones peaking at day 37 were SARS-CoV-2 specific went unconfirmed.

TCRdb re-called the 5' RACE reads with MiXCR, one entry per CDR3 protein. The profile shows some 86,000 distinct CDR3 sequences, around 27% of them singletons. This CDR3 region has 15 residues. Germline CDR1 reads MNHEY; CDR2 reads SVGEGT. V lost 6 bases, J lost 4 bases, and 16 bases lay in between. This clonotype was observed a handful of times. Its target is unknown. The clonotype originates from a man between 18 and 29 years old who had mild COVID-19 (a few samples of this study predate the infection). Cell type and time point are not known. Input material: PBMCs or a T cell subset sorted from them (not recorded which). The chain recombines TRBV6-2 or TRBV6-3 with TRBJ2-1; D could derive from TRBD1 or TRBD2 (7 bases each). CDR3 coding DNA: TGTGCCAGCAGGGGGGGGGACAGAAAATACAATGAGCAGTTCTTC. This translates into CASRGGDRKYNEQFF.